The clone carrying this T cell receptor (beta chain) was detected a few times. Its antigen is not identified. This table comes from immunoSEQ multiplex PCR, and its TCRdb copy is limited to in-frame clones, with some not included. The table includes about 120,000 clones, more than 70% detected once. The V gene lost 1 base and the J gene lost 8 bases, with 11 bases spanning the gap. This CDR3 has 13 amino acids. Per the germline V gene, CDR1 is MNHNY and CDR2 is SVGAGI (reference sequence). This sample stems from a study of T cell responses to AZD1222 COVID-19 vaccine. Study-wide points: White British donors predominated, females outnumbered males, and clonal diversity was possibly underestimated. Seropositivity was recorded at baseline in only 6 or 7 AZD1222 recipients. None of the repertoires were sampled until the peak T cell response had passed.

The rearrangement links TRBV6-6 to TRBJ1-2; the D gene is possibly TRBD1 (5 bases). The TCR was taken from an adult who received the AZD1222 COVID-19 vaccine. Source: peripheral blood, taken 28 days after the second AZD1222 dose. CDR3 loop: CASSYYRQNGYTF. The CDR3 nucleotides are TGTGCCAGCAGTTACTACAGACAGAACGGCTACACCTTC.